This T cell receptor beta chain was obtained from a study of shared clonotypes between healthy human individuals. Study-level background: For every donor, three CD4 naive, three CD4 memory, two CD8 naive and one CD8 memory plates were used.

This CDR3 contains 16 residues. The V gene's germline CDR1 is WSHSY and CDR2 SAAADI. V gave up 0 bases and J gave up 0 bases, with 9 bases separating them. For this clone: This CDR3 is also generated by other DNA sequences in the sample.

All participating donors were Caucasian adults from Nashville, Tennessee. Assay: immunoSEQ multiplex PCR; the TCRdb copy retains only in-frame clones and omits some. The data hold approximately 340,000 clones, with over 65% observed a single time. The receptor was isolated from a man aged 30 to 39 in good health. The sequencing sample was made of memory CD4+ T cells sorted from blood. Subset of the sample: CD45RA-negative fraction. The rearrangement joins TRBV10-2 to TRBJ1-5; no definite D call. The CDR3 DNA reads TGCGCCAGCAGTGAGTCCCCCGGGAATAGCAATCAGCCCCAGCATTTT. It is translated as CASSESPGNSNQPQHF.